The present entry profiles one TCR beta chain with its context. The antigen is undetermined. The CDR3 spans 15 residues. Germline V gene lookup returns CDR1 MDHEN and CDR2 SYDVKM. Trimming shortened V by 3 bases and J by 3 bases, and 12 bases separated the two germline ends. These data belong to a study of cytomegalovirus exposure and HLA in healthy donors. Turning to the study itself: In a later analysis, the roughly 120 validation repertoires were reported to have used the same platform as the 600 to 800 first-cohort repertoires.

Overall study findings and caveats: The listing of approximately 160 TCR beta chains classed them as cytomegalovirus-associated. CMV antigen specificity of three CMV-associated chains was confirmed in vitro. Diagnosis of cytomegalovirus status made by the classifier reportedly showed high specificity and sensitivity.

TCRdb's copy holds only in-frame clones and misses some; the assay was immunoSEQ multiplex PCR. This sample has 250,000 to 300,000 clones; 90% occur once, and the top ten carry about 0.36%. Input material: PBMCs. The sequence was collected from a woman aged 18 to 35 in good health and CMV-seronegative. The V gene is TRBV28, the J gene TRBJ2-1, with D unclear. The CDR3 nucleotides read TGTGCCAGCAGTTTTGGCACAGCTTACTACAATGAGCAGTTCTTC. Its translation is CASSFGTAYYNEQFF.